This T cell receptor beta chain appears in the sequencing data of a study of cytomegalovirus exposure and HLA in healthy donors. The wider study: The approximately 110 validation repertoires and the roughly 690 first-cohort repertoires shared a platform, a later analysis reported.

In regard to this clone: Its cognate antigen is unknown.

Profiling relied on immunoSEQ multiplex PCR, and the TCRdb table lists in-frame clones only, not all of them. The table shows under 350,000 clones, with approximately 83% occurring only once. General study results and limits: The study labeled more than 150 TCR beta chains cytomegalovirus-associated. Cytomegalovirus status was reportedly diagnosed by the classifier with high specificity and sensitivity. Subsequent analysis revealed that first-cohort TCR clusters tended to co-occur in the 100 to 150 validation repertoires.

Trimming stripped 5 bases from V and 6 bases from J, with 13 bases between. Per germline, CDR1 GTSNPN and CDR2 SVGIG (reference sequence). The CDR3 runs to 12 residues. The chain joins TRBV30 to TRBJ1-1; D call uncertain. The sample consisted of PBMCs. This receptor was taken from a woman aged 18-29 years in good health and CMV-seronegative. CDR3: CAWFPASAEAFF. In DNA form, the CDR3 reads TGTGCCTGGTTCCCCGCGAGCGCTGAAGCTTTCTTT.